A selection of T cell receptor beta chains follows, all from one sample in a study of blood T cell repertoires in COVID-19. Here immunoSEQ multiplex PCR was the method, and the copy in TCRdb shows in-frame clones only, minus some. The sample holds 400,000 to 500,000 clones, around nine tenths seen once. Sequences were obtained from PBMCs or T cells enriched from blood (not recorded which). These receptors were obtained from a woman under 30 who had been exposed to COVID-19. Each CDR3 is given with its conserved first and last residue. A D gene is named only where the DNA matches it firmly. Some rows have no size entry. The others give once, few or many, or a class for an expanded clone.

V gene,clone size,D gene,J gene,CDR3 protein,CDR3 DNA
TRBV25-1,NA,TRBD1,TRBJ1-1,CASSERDRGGAFF,TGTGCCAGCAGTGAAAGAGACAGGGGGGGAGCTTTCTTT
TRBV28,NA,TRBD1,TRBJ1-3,CASSLPQGNGNTIYF,TGTGCCAGCAGTTTACCACAGGGGAATGGAAACACCATATATTTT
TRBV19,NA,NA,TRBJ2-5,CASSTLETQYF,TGTGCCAGTAGTACCTTGGAGACCCAGTACTTC
TRBV6-6,NA,NA,TRBJ1-6,CASSQATGKGGSYNSPLHF,TGTGCCAGCAGTCAGGCCACGGGGAAAGGAGGCTCCTATAATTCACCCCTCCACTTT
TRBV7-2,NA,TRBD1,TRBJ2-5,CASSPRTGIETQYF,TGTGCCAGCAGCCCAAGGACAGGGATAGAGACCCAGTACTTC
TRBV19,NA,NA,TRBJ2-7,CASSIEGGIIYEQYF,TGTGCCAGTAGTATAGAAGGGGGTATAATCTACGAGCAGTACTTC
TRBV6-1,NA,TRBD2,TRBJ2-5,CASSETGGPQETQYF,TGTGCCAGCAGTGAGACGGGAGGGCCTCAAGAGACCCAGTACTTC
TRBV5-1,NA,NA,TRBJ2-2,CASSLAVGVTGELFF,TGCGCCAGCAGCTTGGCCGTAGGGGTCACCGGGGAGCTGTTTTTT
TRBV30,NA,TRBD1,TRBJ2-7,CAWSMGQSKEQYF,TGTGCCTGGAGCATGGGACAGTCGAAAGAGCAGTACTTC
TRBV24-1,NA,NA,TRBJ1-2,CATSKTGYGYTF,TGTGCCACCAGCAAAACAGGGTATGGCTACACCTTC
TRBV2,NA,TRBD1,TRBJ2-2,CASSEGPGTGGFGELFF,TGTGCCAGCAGTGAGGGTCCCGGGACAGGGGGGTTCGGGGAGCTGTTTTTT
TRBV20-1,NA,NA,TRBJ2-1,CSAFPRVEQFF,TGCAGTGCCTTCCCTCGGGTAGAGCAGTTCTTC
TRBV5-1,NA,TRBD1,TRBJ1-4,CASSTGQGGNEKLFF,TGCGCCAGCAGCACTGGACAGGGAGGTAATGAAAAACTGTTTTTT
TRBV4-1,NA,TRBD1,TRBJ1-3,CASSQDTGEYSGNTIYF,TGCGCCAGCAGCCAAGATACAGGGGAATACTCTGGAAACACCATATATTTT
TRBV7-9,once,NA,TRBJ1-1,CASSLAEGVGTEAFF,TGTGCCAGCAGCTTAGCTGAAGGGGTGGGGACTGAAGCTTTCTTT
TRBV7-3,NA,NA,TRBJ1-1,CASSQDTNTEAFF,TGTGCCAGCAGCCAGGACACGAACACTGAAGCTTTCTTT
TRBV21-1,NA,NA,TRBJ1-1,CATFENAEAFF,TGTGCCACCTTTGAGAACGCTGAAGCTTTCTTT
TRBV7-9,NA,TRBD1,TRBJ2-7,CASSPWAGGGYEQYF,TGTGCCAGCAGCCCCTGGGCAGGGGGTGGCTACGAGCAGTACTTC
TRBV7-9,NA,NA,TRBJ1-2,CASSLDPARSGYTF,TGTGCCAGCAGCTTAGACCCGGCACGGAGTGGCTACACCTTC
TRBV2,NA,NA,TRBJ2-3,CAGARGDTQYF,TGTGCCGGCGCTAGGGGGGATACGCAGTATTTT
TRBV3-1/TRBV3-2,once,NA,TRBJ2-7,CASSQDGGRRVVPYEQYF,TGTGCCAGCAGCCAAGATGGAGGGCGCAGGGTGGTGCCCTACGAGCAGTACTTC
TRBV19,NA,NA,TRBJ2-7,CASSPGNSYEQYF,TGTGCCAGTAGCCCCGGGAACTCCTACGAGCAGTACTTC